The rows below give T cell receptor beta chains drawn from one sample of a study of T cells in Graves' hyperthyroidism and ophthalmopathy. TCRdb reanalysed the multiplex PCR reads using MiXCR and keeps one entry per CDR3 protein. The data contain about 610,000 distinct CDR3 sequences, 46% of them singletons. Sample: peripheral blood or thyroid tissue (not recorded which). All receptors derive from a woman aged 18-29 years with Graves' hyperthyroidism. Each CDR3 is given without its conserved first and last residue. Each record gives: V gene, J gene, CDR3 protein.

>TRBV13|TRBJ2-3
ASSLSPSDTQY
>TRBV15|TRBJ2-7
ATSRDPGLAYEQY
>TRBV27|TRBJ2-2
ASSAPLSGELF
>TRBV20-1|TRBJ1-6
SAPRSGALH
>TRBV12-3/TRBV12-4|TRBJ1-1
ASSLHPTDENTEAF
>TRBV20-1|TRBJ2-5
GSKAGVHQETQY
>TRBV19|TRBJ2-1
ASSVGRGPNEQF
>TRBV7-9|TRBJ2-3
ASSIPGTSGSARTDTQY
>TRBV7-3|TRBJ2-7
ASSLTVQGTGGWSYEQY
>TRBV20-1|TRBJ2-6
SARVGGGGTEA
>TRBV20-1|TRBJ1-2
SAASGSDSYT
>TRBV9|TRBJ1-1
ASSVDPGGETEAF
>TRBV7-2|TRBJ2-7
ACSQFGDSGRSYEQY
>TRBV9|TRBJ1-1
ASSPRGHRDFAF
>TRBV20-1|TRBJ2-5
SARVPIIETQY
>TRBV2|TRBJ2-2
ASSNEVGELF
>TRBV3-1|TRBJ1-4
ASSQLGGNEKLF
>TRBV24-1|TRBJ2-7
ATSESGSSNPYEQY
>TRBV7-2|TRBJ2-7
ASSLMTGSSYEQY
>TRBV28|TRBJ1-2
ASSLGQGLNYGYT
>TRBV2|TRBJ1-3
ASSEGGSGNTIY
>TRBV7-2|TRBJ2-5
ASSLSRASGMAQETQY
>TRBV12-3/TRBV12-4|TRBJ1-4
ASSFGWGGSEKLF
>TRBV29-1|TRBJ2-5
SSWTGGETQY
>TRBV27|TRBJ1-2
ASSPLGGYGYT
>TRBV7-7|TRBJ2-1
ASSGRTSGSGTNEQF
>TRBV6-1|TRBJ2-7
ASSEGGRAYHEQY
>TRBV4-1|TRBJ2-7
ASSQDLQVYEQY